The T cell receptor (beta chain) under discussion was sequenced for a study of T cells after yellow fever vaccination. Study overall: Preparation used SMART-Seq v4 Ultra Low Input for the low-cell-number fractions.

This CDR3 spans 13 amino acids. Germline trimming cut 6 bases from V and 4 bases from J; bases unmatched to any gene: 2. Germline-derived CDR1 and CDR2 are DFQATT and SNEGSKA (reference sequence). TCRdb re-analysed the 5' RACE reads in MiXCR, keeping a single row per CDR3 protein. The repertoire holds 450,000 to 600,000 distinct CDR3 sequences, with about 17% as singletons. The table lists this clonotype with many counts. This receptor was obtained from a young man who received the YFV17D yellow fever vaccine. The V call is TRBV20-1, the J call TRBJ2-3; TRBD2 aligns across 12 bases. The sequencing used PBMCs, collected 4 to 5 days after the first yellow fever vaccination. The CDR3 sequence: CSAPSGGADTQYF. The CDR3 region has the DNA TGCAGTGCCCCTAGCGGGGGGGCAGATACGCAGTATTTT.